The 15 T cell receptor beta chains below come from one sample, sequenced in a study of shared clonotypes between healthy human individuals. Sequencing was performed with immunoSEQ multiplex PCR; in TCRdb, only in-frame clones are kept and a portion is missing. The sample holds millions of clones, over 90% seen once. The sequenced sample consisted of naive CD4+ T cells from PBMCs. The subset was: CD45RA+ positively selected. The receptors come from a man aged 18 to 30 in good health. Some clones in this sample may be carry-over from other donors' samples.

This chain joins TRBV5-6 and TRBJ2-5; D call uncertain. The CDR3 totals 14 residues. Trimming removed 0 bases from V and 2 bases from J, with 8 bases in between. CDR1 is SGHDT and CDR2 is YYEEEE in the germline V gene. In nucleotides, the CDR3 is TGTGCCAGCAGCTTGGTACGTAGGCAAGAGACCCAGTACTTC. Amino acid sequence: CASSLVRRQETQYF.

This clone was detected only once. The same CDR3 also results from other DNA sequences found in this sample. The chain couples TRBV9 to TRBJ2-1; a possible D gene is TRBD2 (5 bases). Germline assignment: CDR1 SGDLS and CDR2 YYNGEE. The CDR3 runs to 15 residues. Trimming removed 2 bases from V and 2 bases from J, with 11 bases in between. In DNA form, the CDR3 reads TGTGCCAGCAGCGTCGCTAGCCGAGCCTACAATGAGCAGTTCTTC. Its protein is CASSVASRAYNEQFF.

The CDR3 DNA sequence: TGTGCCAGCAGCTTAGTGATAGGTACCAGGGGGAATGAGCAGTTCTTC. Amino acid sequence: CASSLVIGTRGNEQFF. The V call is TRBV7-2, the J call TRBJ2-1, with 7 bases identical to TRBD1. CDR3 length: 16 amino acids. Germline CDR1 SGHTA, CDR2 FQGNSA. J was trimmed by 7 bases and V by 1 base; bases with no gene match: 10.

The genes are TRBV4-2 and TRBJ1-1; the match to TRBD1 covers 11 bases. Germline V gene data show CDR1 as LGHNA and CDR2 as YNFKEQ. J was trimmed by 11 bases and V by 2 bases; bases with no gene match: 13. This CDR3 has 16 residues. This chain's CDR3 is CASSQLGTGGFLVAFF. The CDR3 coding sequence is TGTGCCAGCAGCCAACTAGGGACAGGGGGTTTTCTGGTCGCTTTCTTT.

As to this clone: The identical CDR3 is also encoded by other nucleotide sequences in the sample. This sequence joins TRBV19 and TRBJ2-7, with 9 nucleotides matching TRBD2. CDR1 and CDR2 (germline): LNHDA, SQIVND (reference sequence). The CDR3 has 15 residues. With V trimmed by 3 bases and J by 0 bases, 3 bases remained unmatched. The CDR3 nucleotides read TGTGCCAGTAGTATCTCTAGCGGGGCCTCCTACGAGCAGTACTTC. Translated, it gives CASSISSGASYEQYF.

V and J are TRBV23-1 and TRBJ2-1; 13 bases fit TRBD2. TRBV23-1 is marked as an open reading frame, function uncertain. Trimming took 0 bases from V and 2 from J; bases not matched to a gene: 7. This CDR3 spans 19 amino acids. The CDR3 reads CASSQSTSGRAYPYNEQFF. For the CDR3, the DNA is TGCGCCAGCAGTCAATCCACTAGCGGGAGGGCCTACCCCTACAATGAGCAGTTCTTC.

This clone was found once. Written as DNA, the CDR3 is TGTGCCAGCAGCCCCTCGGGACAGGGGGGAGCCGGGGAGCTGTTTTTT. Its protein is CASSPSGQGGAGELFF. The chain employs TRBV7-3 and TRBJ2-2; 11 positions agree with TRBD1. V dropped 5 bases and J dropped 6; count of bases not matched to a gene: 8. The germline CDR1 and CDR2 sequences are SGHTA and FQGTGA. This CDR3 spans 16 amino acids.

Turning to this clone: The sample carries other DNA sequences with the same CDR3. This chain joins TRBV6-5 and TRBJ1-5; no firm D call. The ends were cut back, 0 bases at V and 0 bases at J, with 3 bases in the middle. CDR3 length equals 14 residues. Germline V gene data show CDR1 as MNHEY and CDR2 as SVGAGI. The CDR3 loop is CASSYSSSNQPQHF. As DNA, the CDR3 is TGTGCCAGCAGTTACTCTTCTAGCAATCAGCCCCAGCATTTT.

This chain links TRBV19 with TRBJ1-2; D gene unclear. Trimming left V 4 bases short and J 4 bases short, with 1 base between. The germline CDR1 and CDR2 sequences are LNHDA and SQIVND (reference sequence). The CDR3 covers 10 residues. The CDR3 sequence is CASSSYGYTF. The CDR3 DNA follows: TGTGCCAGTAGTAGCTATGGCTACACCTTC.

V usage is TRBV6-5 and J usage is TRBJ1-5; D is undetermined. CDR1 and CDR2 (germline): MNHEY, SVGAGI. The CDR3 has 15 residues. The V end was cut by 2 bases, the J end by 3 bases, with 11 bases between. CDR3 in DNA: TGTGCCAGCAGTTACCCCGGTCCAAACAATCAGCCCCAGCATTTT. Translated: CASSYPGPNNQPQHF.

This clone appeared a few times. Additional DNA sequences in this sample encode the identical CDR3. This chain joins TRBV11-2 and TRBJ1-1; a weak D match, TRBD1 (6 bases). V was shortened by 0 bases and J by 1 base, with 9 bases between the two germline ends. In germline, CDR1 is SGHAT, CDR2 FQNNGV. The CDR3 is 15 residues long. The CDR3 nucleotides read TGTGCCAGCAGCTTAGACAGGGGAGGGAACACTGAAGCTTTCTTT. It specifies CASSLDRGGNTEAFF.

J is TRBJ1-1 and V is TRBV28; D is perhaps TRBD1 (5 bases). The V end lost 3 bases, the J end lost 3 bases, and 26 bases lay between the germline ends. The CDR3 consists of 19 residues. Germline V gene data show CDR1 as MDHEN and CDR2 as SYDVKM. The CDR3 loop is CASSLLLPRDAGPYTEAFF. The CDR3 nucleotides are TGTGCCAGCAGTTTGCTCCTCCCGAGGGACGCGGGCCCGTACACTGAAGCTTTCTTT.

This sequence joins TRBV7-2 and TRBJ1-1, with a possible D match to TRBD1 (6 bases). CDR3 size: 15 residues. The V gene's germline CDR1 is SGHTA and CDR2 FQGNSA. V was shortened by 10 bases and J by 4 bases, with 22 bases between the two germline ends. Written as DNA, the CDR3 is TGTGCCACCACTTCCTCCAAACAGGGCCGCACTGAAGCTTTCTTT. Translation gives CATTSSKQGRTEAFF.

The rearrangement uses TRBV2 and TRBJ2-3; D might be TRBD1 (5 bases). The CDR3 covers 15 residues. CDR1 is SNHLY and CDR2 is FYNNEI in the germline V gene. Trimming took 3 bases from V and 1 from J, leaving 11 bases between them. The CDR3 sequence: CASSDRQGGTDTQYF. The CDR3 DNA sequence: TGTGCCAGCAGTGATCGGCAAGGGGGCACAGATACGCAGTATTTT.

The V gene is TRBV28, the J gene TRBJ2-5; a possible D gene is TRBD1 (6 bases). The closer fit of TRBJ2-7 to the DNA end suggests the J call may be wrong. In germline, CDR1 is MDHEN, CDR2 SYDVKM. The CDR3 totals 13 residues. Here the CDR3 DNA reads TGTGCCAGCAGTACGACAGGTTGGGACGAGCAGTACTTC. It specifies CASSTTGWDEQYF.